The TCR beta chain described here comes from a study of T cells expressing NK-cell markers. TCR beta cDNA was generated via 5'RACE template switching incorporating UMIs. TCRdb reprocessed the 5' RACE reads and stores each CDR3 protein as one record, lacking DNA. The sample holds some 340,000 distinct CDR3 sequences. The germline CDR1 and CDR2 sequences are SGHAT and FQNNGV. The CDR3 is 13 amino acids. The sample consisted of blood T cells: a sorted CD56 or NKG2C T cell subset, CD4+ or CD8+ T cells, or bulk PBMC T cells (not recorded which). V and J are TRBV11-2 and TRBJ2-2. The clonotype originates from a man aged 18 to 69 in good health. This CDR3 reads CASGNTNTGELFF. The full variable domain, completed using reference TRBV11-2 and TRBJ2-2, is EAGVAQSPRYKIIEKRQSVAFWCNPISGHATLYWYQQILGQGPKLLIQFQNNGVVDDSQLPKDRFSAERLKGVDSTLKIQPAKLEDSAVYLCASGNTNTGELFFGEGSRLTVL.